This T cell receptor beta chain was recovered during a study of T cells after somatic rescue of genetic block. Data came from immunoSEQ multiplex PCR; TCRdb stores just in-frame clones and leaves some out. The table lists 110,000 or so clones, 80% to 95% of them singletons. The ends were cut back, 6 bases at V and 0 bases at J, with 6 bases in the middle. The length of the CDR3 is 13 residues. CDR1 and CDR2 (germline): SNHLY, FYNNEI. The sequencing sample was made of peripheral blood mononuclear cells (PBMCs). The receptor was derived from a woman aged 18-29 years. The genes are TRBV2 and TRBJ1-5; D remains ambiguous. The CDR3 region has the DNA TGTGCCAGCAGATTCGATAGCAATCAGCCCCAGCATTTT. Its protein product is CASRFDSNQPQHF.